This is a list of T cell receptor beta chains from one sample in a study of CD8 T cells in ankylosing spondylitis. MiXCR, applied by TCRdb to the 5' RACE reads, yields one record per CDR3 protein. The profile shows some 200,000 distinct CDR3 sequences, 7% to 8% of them singletons. Sequencing was done on a sample of blood, either unsorted or a sorted T cell fraction (not recorded which). The source of these receptors is a male donor with ankylosing spondylitis. Both conserved end residues are part of each CDR3. Each record gives: J gene, V gene, D gene, clone size, CDR3 protein, CDR3 DNA. D genes are given only for firm matches. Part of the rows lack a size; the others show once, few, many or a class for expanded clones.

TRBJ2-3,TRBV6-5,NA,few,CASSYSSWLLGKDTQYF,TGTGCCAGCAGTTACTCGAGTTGGTTACTAGGGAAAGATACGCAGTATTTT
TRBJ2-7,TRBV29-1,NA,many,CSVTPGFSYEQYF,TGCAGCGTGACCCCAGGGTTTTCGTACGAGCAGTACTTC
TRBJ2-7,TRBV27,NA,many,CASSLLIGYEQYF,TGTGCCAGCAGTTTATTGATTGGCTACGAGCAGTACTTC
TRBJ2-1,TRBV4-3,TRBD2,many,CASSQDRGLAGVDGQFF,TGCGCCAGCAGCCAAGATCGTGGGCTAGCGGGAGTGGATGGGCAGTTCTTC
TRBJ2-1,TRBV5-1,NA,NA,CASSLEHRQFF,TGCGCCAGCAGCTTGGAGCACCGGCAGTTCTTC
TRBJ1-2,TRBV25-1,NA,many,CATSWGRGYTF,TGTGCCACCTCCTGGGGCCGGGGCTACACCTTC
TRBJ2-5,TRBV5-1,NA,many,CASSLERGWQETQYF,TGCGCCAGCAGCTTGGAAAGGGGGTGGCAAGAGACCCAGTACTTC
TRBJ2-1,TRBV5-1,NA,NA,CASSWKSTRANEQFF,TGCGCCAGCAGCTGGAAGAGTACTAGGGCCAATGAGCAGTTCTTC
TRBJ2-1,TRBV27,NA,many,CASSLPRAGSNEQFF,TGTGCCAGCAGTTTACCACGCGCCGGCAGCAATGAGCAGTTCTTC
TRBJ2-7,TRBV6-2/TRBV6-3,NA,many,CASSYLFEQYF,TGTGCCAGCAGTTATCTCTTCGAGCAGTACTTC
TRBJ2-1,TRBV5-1,TRBD1,many,CASSYTTGFYNEQFF,TGCGCCAGCAGCTATACGACAGGGTTCTACAATGAGCAGTTCTTC
TRBJ2-2,TRBV4-2,NA,many,CASSQNTGELFF,TGTGCCAGCAGCCAAAACACCGGGGAGCTGTTTTTT
TRBJ1-6,TRBV4-3,NA,many,CASSQYDGNSPLHF,TGCGCCAGCAGCCAATACGACGGAAATTCACCCCTCCACTTT
TRBJ1-2,TRBV9,NA,many,CASSVVGNQGIYGYTF,TGTGCCAGCAGCGTAGTGGGTAATCAGGGGATCTATGGCTACACCTTC
TRBJ2-5,TRBV28,TRBD2,many,CASSFRGEYQETQYF,TGTGCCAGCAGTTTCCGGGGGGAATACCAAGAGACCCAGTACTTC
TRBJ1-3,TRBV4-3,NA,many,CASSQEAVFNTIYF,TGCGCCAGCAGCCAAGAAGCAGTTTTCAACACCATATATTTT
TRBJ2-2,TRBV11-2,NA,NA,CASRGEHPGGELFF,TGTGCCAGCAGGGGCGAGCATCCTGGTGGGGAGCTGTTTTTT
TRBJ2-1,TRBV28,TRBD2,few,CASSDSGRYNEQFF,TGTGCCAGCAGTGATAGCGGGAGATACAATGAGCAGTTCTTC
TRBJ2-1,TRBV5-1,TRBD2,many,CASSSGTSGGNEQFF,TGCGCCAGCAGCTCCGGGACTAGCGGGGGGAATGAGCAGTTCTTC
TRBJ1-2,TRBV6-2/TRBV6-3,NA,NA,CASTYARGSSYTF,TGTGCCAGCACCTACGCCAGGGGTTCGAGCTACACCTTC
TRBJ1-2,TRBV4-1,TRBD1,many,CASSPYGDRGTGNYGYTF,TGCGCCAGCAGCCCTTACGGGGACAGGGGAACGGGAAACTATGGCTACACCTTC
TRBJ2-3,TRBV4-3,TRBD2,medium-sized,CASSQDMSAGADTQYF,TGCGCCAGCAGCCAAGACATGAGTGCGGGGGCAGATACGCAGTATTTT
TRBJ2-7,TRBV29-1,TRBD2,NA,CSVRGGARVYEQYF,TGCAGCGTCCGCGGGGGTGCCAGGGTATACGAGCAGTACTTC
TRBJ1-5,TRBV4-1,NA,many,CASSARWPSNQPQHF,TGCGCCAGCAGCGCTCGGTGGCCATCAAATCAGCCCCAGCATTTT
TRBJ2-7,TRBV7-2,TRBD2,many,CASSFLAGGLSHEQYF,TGTGCCAGCAGCTTCCTAGCGGGAGGGCTCTCCCACGAGCAGTACTTC
TRBJ2-5,TRBV13,TRBD1,few,CASSYRDREQETQYF,TGTGCCAGCAGTTACCGGGACAGGGAGCAAGAGACCCAGTACTTC